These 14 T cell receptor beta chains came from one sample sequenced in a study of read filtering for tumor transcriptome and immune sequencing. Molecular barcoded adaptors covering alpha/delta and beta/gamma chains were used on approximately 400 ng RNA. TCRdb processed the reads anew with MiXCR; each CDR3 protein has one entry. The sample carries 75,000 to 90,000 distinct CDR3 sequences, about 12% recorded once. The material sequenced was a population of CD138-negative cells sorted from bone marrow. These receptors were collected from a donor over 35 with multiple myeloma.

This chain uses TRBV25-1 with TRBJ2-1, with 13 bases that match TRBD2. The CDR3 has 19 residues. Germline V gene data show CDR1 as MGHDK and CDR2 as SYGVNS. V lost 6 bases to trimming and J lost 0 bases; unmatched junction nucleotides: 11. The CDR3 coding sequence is TGTGCCAGCAGCGAAACTAGCGGGAGGGGCATAAGCTCCTACAATGAGCAGTTCTTC. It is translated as CASSETSGRGISSYNEQFF.

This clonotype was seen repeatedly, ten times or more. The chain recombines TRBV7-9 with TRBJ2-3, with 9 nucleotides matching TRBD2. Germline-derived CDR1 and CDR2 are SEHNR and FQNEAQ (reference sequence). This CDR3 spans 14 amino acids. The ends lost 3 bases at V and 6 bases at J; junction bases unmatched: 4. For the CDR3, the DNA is TGTGCCAGCAGCTTCGGGACTAGCAAGGATACGCAGTATTTT. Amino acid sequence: CASSFGTSKDTQYF.

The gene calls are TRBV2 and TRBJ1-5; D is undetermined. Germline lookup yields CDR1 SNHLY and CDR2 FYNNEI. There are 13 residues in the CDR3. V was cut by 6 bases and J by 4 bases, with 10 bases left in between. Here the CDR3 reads CASRSESNQPQHF. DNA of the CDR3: TGTGCCAGCAGGTCGGAATCAAATCAGCCCCAGCATTTT.

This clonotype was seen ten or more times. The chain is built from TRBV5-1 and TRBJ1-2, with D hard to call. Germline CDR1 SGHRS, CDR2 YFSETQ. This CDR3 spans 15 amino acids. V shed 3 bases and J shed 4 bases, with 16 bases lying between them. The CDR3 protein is CASSSSSVGPYGYTF. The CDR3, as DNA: TGCGCCAGCAGCTCAAGTTCGGTAGGGCCCTATGGCTACACCTTC.

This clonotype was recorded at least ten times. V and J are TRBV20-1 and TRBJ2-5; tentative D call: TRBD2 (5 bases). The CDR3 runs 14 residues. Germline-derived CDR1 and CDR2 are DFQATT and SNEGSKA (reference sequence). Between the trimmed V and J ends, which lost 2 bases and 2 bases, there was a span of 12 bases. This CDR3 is CSARKTGIQETQYF. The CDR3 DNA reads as TGCAGTGCTAGAAAGACGGGGATTCAAGAGACCCAGTACTTC.

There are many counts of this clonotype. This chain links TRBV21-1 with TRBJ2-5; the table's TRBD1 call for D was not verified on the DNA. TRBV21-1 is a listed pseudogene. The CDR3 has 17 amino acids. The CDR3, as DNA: TGTGCCAGCAGCAACTCCACAGGGAGGTTGGAGGAGGAGACCCAGTACTTC. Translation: CASSNSTGRLEEETQYF.

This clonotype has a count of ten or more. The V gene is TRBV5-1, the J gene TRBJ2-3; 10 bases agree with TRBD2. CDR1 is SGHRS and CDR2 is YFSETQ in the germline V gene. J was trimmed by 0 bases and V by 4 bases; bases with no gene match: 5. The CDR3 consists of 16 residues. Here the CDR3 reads CASSEGLAASTDTQYF. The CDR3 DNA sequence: TGCGCCAGCAGCGAAGGACTAGCGGCTAGCACAGATACGCAGTATTTT.

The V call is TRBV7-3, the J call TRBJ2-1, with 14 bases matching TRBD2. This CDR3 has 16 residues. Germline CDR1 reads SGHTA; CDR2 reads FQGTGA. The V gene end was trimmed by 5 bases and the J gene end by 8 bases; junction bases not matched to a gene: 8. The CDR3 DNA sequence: TGTGCCAGCAGCCGACTAGCGGGAGGGTCGGGCGATGAGCAGTTCTTC. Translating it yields CASSRLAGGSGDEQFF.

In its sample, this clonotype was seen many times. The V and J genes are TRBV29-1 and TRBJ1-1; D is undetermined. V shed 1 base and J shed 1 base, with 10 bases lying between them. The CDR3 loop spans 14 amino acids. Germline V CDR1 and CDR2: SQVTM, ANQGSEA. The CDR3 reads CSVEGKGSNTEAFF. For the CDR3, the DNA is TGCAGCGTTGAAGGCAAGGGATCGAACACTGAAGCTTTCTTT.

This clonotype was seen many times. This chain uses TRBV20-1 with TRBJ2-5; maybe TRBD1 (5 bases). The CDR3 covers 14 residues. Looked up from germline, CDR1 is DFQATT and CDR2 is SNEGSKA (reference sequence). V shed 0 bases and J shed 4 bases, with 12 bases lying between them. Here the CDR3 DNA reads TGCAGTGCTAGAGATCCGCAGGGCGGAGAGACCCAGTACTTC. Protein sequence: CSARDPQGGETQYF.

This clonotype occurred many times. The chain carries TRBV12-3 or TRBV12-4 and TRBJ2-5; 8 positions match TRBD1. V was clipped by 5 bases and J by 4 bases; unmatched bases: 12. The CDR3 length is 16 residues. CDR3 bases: TGTGCCAGCAGTCCTCCGACAGGGGCGAGGGTAGAGACCCAGTACTTC. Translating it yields CASSPPTGARVETQYF.

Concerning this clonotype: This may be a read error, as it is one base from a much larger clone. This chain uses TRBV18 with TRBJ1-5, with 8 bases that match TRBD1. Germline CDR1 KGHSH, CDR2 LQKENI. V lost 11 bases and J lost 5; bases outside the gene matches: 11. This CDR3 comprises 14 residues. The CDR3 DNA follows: TGTGCCTGCTTTTCTGGACAGGGAGATCAGCCCCAGCATTTT. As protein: CACFSGQGDQPQHF.

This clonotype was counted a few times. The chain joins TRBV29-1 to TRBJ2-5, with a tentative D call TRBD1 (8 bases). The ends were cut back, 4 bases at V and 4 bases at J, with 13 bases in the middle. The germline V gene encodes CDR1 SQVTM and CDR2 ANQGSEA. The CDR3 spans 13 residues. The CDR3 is CSVGHRGGETQYF. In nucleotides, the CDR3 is TGCAGCGTTGGGCACAGGGGGGGAGAGACCCAGTACTTC.

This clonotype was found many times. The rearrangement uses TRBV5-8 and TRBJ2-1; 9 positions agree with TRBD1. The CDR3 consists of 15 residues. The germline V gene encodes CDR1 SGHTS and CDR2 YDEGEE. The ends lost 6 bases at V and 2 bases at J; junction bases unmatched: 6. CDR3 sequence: CASTRGQGTYNEQFF. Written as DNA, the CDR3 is TGTGCCAGCACCCGCGGACAGGGGACCTACAATGAGCAGTTCTTC.